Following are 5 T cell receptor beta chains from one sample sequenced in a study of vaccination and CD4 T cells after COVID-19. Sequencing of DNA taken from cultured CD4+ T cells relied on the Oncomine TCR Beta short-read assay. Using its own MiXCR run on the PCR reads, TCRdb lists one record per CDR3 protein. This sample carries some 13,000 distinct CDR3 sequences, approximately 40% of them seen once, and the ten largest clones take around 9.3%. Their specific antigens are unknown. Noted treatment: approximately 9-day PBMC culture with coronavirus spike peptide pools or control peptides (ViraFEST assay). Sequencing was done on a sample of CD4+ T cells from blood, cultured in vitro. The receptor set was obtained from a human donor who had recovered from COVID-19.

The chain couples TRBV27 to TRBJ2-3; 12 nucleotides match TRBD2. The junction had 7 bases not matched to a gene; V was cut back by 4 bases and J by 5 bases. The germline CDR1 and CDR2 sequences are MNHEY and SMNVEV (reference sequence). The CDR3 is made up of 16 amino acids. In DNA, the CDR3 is TGTGCCAGCAGTTCAAGGACTAGCGGGAATGTAGATACGCAGTATTTT. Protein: CASSSRTSGNVDTQYF.

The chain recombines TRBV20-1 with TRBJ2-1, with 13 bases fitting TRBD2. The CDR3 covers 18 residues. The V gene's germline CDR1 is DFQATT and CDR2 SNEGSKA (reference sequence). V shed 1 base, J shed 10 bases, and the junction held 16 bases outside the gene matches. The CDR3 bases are TGCAGTGCTAGAGGACTAAGCGCCGGGACTAGCGGGATGAGGGAGCAGTTCTTC. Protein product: CSARGLSAGTSGMREQFF.

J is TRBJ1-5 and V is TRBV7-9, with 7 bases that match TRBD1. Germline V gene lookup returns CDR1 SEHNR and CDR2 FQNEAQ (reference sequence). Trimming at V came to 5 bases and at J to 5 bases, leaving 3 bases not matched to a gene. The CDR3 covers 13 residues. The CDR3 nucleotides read TGTGCCAGCAGCGTAACAGGGGATCAGCCCCAGCATTTT. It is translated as CASSVTGDQPQHF.

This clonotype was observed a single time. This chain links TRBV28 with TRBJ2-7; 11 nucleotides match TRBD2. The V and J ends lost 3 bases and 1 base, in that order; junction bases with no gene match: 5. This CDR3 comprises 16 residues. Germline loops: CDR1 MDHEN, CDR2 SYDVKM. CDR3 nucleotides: TGTGCCAGCAGTTTCGGACTAGCGGGCATGTCCTACGAGCAGTACTTC. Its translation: CASSFGLAGMSYEQYF. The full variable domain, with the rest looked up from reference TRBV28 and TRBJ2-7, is DVKVTQSSRYLVKRTGEKVFLECVQDMDHENMFWYRQDPGLGLRLIYFSYDVKMKEKGDIPEGYSVSREKKERFSLILESASTNQTSMYLCASSFGLAGMSYEQYFGPGTRLTVT.

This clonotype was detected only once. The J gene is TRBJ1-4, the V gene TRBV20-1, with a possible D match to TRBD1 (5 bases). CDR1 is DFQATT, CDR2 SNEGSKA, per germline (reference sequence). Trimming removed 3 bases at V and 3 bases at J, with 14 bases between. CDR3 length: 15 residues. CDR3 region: CSARVKGLPNEKLFF. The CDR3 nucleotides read TGCAGTGCTAGGGTCAAGGGGCTCCCTAATGAAAAACTGTTTTTT.